This passage covers 15 T cell receptor beta chains from one sample sequenced in a study of blood T cells in healthy people across ages. Combining a sample-barcoded 5' primer with a J-beta primer mix, a second PCR ran for roughly 7 to 12 cycles. TCRdb fed the 5' RACE reads into MiXCR, producing one record per CDR3 protein. Of some 860,000 distinct CDR3 sequences listed, approximately 60% were seen once; the top ten hold more than 25%. Sequenced material: blood. Every receptor here comes from a middle-aged man in good health.

This chain links TRBV5-1 with TRBJ2-1; unclear D gene. This CDR3 is built from 15 residues. V was clipped by 0 bases and J by 5 bases, with 12 bases between them. The germline V gene encodes CDR1 SGHRS and CDR2 YFSETQ. For the CDR3, the DNA is TGCGCCAGCAGCTTGGGGCCAGCCCGGAACAATGAGCAGTTCTTC. Translating it yields CASSLGPARNNEQFF.

The CDR3 sequence is CSVIDRSYEQYF. The CDR3, as DNA: TGCAGCGTTATCGACAGATCCTACGAGCAGTACTTC. V and J are TRBV29-1 and TRBJ2-7, with D possibly being TRBD1 (5 bases). Germline V gives CDR1 SQVTM, CDR2 ANQGSEA. There are 12 residues in the CDR3. V gave up 5 bases and J gave up 1 base, with 9 bases separating them.

This clonotype appeared a few times. This sequence joins TRBV12-3 or TRBV12-4 and TRBJ2-3, with TRBD2 identical over 12 bases. Unmatched junction bases numbered 9, after V lost 3 bases and J lost 5 bases. This CDR3 has 17 residues. The CDR3, as DNA: TGTGCCAGCAGTTTCGGAAGGGCTAGCGGGGGGGGAGATACGCAGTATTTT. It is translated as CASSFGRASGGGDTQYF.

The V gene is TRBV5-6, the J gene TRBJ2-1, with a weak D call TRBD1 (5 bases). Trimming shortened V by 4 bases and J by 3 bases, and 17 bases separated the two germline ends. CDR1 and CDR2 from the germline V gene are SGHDT and YYEEEE. This CDR3 contains 16 residues. CDR3 bases: TGTGCCAGCAGCCTCGACTTCAGGGCCAGCTACAATGAGCAGTTCTTC. As protein: CASSLDFRASYNEQFF.

This clonotype was counted only a few times. The V call is TRBV7-3, the J call TRBJ2-1, with 11 nucleotides matching TRBD2. Trimming cost V 1 base and J 10 bases; bases outside gene matches: 9. This CDR3 has 16 amino acids. Germline CDR1 and CDR2: SGHTA and FQGTGA. CDR3 region: CASSLSVVTSGDEQFF. CDR3 bases: TGTGCCAGCAGCTTAAGTGTGGTGACTAGCGGGGACGAGCAGTTCTTC.

The chain links TRBV29-1 to TRBJ2-1, with 14 bases aligning to TRBD2. This CDR3 has 13 residues. Germline V gene sequence: CDR1 SQVTM, CDR2 ANQGSEA. With 5 bases clipped from V and 9 bases from J, the junction kept 3 bases outside the gene matches. CDR3 protein: CSVKTSGRAEQFF. CDR3 sequence (DNA): TGCAGCGTTAAGACTAGCGGGAGGGCTGAGCAGTTCTTC.

CDR3 bases: TGTGCCATCAGTGAAAATGGTGGTGTTACGGAGCTGTTTTTT. The encoded protein is CAISENGGVTELFF. The genes are TRBV10-3 and TRBJ2-2; D remains ambiguous. The CDR3 loop spans 14 amino acids. V lost 3 bases, J lost 10 bases, and 15 bases lay in between. CDR1 is ENHRY, CDR2 SYGVKD, per germline.

V usage is TRBV5-6 and J usage is TRBJ2-5; no firm D call. This CDR3 is built from 16 residues. V shed 0 bases and J shed 1 base, with 13 bases lying between them. Germline V lookup: CDR1 SGHDT, CDR2 YYEEEE. CDR3 in DNA: TGTGCCAGCAGCTTGGGGATGTCAGAGAGCCAAGAGACCCAGTACTTC. Its translation: CASSLGMSESQETQYF.

A single count supports this clonotype. The genes are TRBV4-2 and TRBJ2-1; 10 bases match TRBD2. The better agreement between TRBJ2-7 and the DNA end casts doubt on the J call. The V gene's germline CDR1 is LGHNA and CDR2 YNFKEQ. The CDR3 is 19 amino acids. The CDR3 sequence is CASSAEGRGLAHRGNEQYF. The CDR3, as DNA: TGTGCCAGCAGCGCAGAGGGCAGGGGACTAGCGCATAGGGGCAATGAGCAGTACTTC.

The genes are TRBV4-2 and TRBJ1-2; tentative D call: TRBD1 (6 bases). CDR1 is LGHNA, CDR2 YNFKEQ, per germline. The CDR3 sequence is 15 residues long. The ends were cut back, 0 bases at V and 8 bases at J, with 16 bases in the middle. The DNA of the CDR3 is TGTGCCAGCAGCCAAGATTTAAGGGGGGCGCGGGGCTACACCTTC. Translating gives CASSQDLRGARGYTF.

The J gene is TRBJ2-5, the V gene TRBV29-1, with TRBD1 as a possible D gene (5 bases). V lost 3 bases and J 4 bases, leaving 15 bases between the germline ends. The CDR3 loop spans 14 amino acids. Germline V gene sequence: CDR1 SQVTM, CDR2 ANQGSEA. CDR3 loop: CSVDKWGALETQYF. The CDR3 DNA follows: TGCAGCGTTGATAAATGGGGCGCGTTAGAGACCCAGTACTTC.

The chain joins TRBV9 to TRBJ2-1; D not certain. The CDR3 runs 14 residues. V lost 6 bases and J 1 base, leaving 11 bases between the germline ends. The germline V gene has CDR1 SGDLS and CDR2 YYNGEE. CDR3 sequence reads: CASNEATSYNEQFF. The CDR3 nucleotides are TGTGCCAGCAATGAGGCAACTTCCTACAATGAGCAGTTCTTC.

This clonotype was found a few times. This rearrangement joins TRBV7-9 to TRBJ1-2, with TRBD1 matching over 12 bases. This CDR3 is built from 17 residues. Germline values: CDR1 SEHNR, CDR2 FQNEAQ (reference sequence). Trimming removed 2 bases from V and 8 bases from J; junction bases left unmatched: 12. This chain's CDR3 is CASSLFPLGQGADGYTF. In nucleotides, the CDR3 is TGTGCCAGCAGCTTATTCCCCCTGGGACAGGGGGCGGACGGCTACACCTTC.

Only one count was recorded for this clonotype. V is TRBV18 and J is TRBJ2-3; TRBD2 agrees at 8 bases. V dropped 1 base and J dropped 4; count of bases not matched to a gene: 1. CDR3 size: 14 residues. CDR1 is KGHSH, CDR2 LQKENI, per germline. The DNA for the CDR3 is TGTGCCAGCTCACCACAGGGACTAGCAGATACGCAGTATTTT. This translates into CASSPQGLADTQYF.

The V call is TRBV11-2, the J call TRBJ2-3, with 9 bases matching TRBD2. This CDR3 is 16 amino acids long. Germline CDR1 is SGHAT and CDR2 is FQNNGV. With V trimmed by 0 bases and J by 6 bases, 7 bases remained unmatched. CDR3 loop: CASSLERASGTDTQYF. CDR3 nucleotide sequence: TGTGCCAGCAGCTTAGAACGGGCTAGCGGGACCGATACGCAGTATTTT.